The rows below give T cell receptor beta chains drawn from one sample of a study of persistence of HIV-infected CD4 T cells. These receptors' antigens are unknown. Some clones are missing from TCRdb's copy, which holds only in-frame ones; the method was immunoSEQ multiplex PCR. The table lists more than 30,000 clones, 65% to 85% of them singletons. The specimen comprised CD4+ T cells sorted from PBMCs after 18-hour stimulation, sampled from a patient who received antiretroviral therapy. The receptors come from an adult man with HIV who was CMV-seropositive. Both conserved end residues are trimmed from each CDR3. Clone size is stated in some rows and not others, as once, few, many or a class when expanded.

V gene,clone size,CDR3 length,CDR3 protein
TRBV18,NA,14,ASSQDRGSYNSPLH
TRBV5-6,NA,12,ASSYTGEDYGYT
TRBV5-1,NA,13,ASRISGPNTGELF
TRBV7-8,once,12,ASSISPSGDTQY
TRBV13,few,12,ASSLGGGTDTQY
TRBV28,NA,12,ASSSPFYNSPLH
TRBV28,NA,12,ASSPPGGTNEQY
TRBV4-1,medium-sized,13,ASSQRSAQNTEAF
TRBV4-1,NA,14,ASSQGGGGPNQPQH
TRBV18,NA,12,ASSPLGTTGELF
TRBV19,NA,13,ASTVIGGQTDTQY
TRBV18,NA,13,ASSPPQRQGGGYT
TRBV6-5,once,11,ASSYSPLSGAF
TRBV2,NA,9,ASSGYNEQF
TRBV4-1,once,13,ASSQDPGGARGYT
TRBV4-2,NA,9,ASGTGSKQY
TRBV3-1/TRBV3-2,once,12,ASSQAAYSYEQY
TRBV18,NA,12,ASSRHGGTDEQY
TRBV5-6,NA,12,ASSLGYSNQPQH
TRBV6-4,few,17,ASSDPPAPGTLSSYEQY
TRBV3-1/TRBV3-2,NA,15,ASSSLRGASMTDTQY
TRBV3-1/TRBV3-2,NA,9,ASSQAASYT
TRBV4-1,NA,15,ASSQDGASTYNSPLH
TRBV21-1,NA,13,ASSKYRRINYEQY
TRBV5-6,NA,12,ASSPGPYNEKLF
TRBV5-4,NA,15,ASSRPRGQARLGGYT
TRBV6-5,NA,13,ASRRNRGTDNEQF
TRBV6-2/TRBV6-3,NA,12,ASSTDRSNQPQH
TRBV5-1,NA,12,ASGGGSLRTEQY
TRBV5-1,NA,13,ASRLRTENTGELF
TRBV10-2,NA,12,ASSALQGRNEQF